The following is a TCR beta chain sequence with its context. These data belong to a study of blood T cell repertoires in COVID-19. Study background: Acute and convalescent COVID-19 specimens originated in the United States, Italy and Spain. T cells, B-cell-depleted T cells, or PBMCs provided the cDNA or gDNA that served as material.

Germline V gives CDR1 PRHDT, CDR2 FYEKMQ (reference sequence). V trimming: 4 bases; J trimming: 7 bases; junction bases outside the gene matches: 9. The CDR3 is 17 residues long. Original handling: The assay estimated nucleated cells by amplifying reference gene primers. Clones were read by immunoSEQ multiplex PCR, and TCRdb kept only the in-frame ones, dropping some. The V and J calls and clone size were taken over from that table, and D and trimming were inferred from the DNA. This sample has some 170,000 clones, with roughly three quarters found just once. Sequencing used peripheral blood. This sequence joins TRBV13 and TRBJ2-1; 14 bases map to TRBD2. The TCR comes from a woman in her forties or fifties with active or convalescent COVID-19. CDR3 amino acids: CASSSLGLAGGQNEQFF. CDR3 DNA sequence: TGTGCCAGCAGCTCCCTCGGACTAGCGGGAGGTCAGAATGAGCAGTTCTTC. Full variable domain (rest looked up from reference TRBV13 and TRBJ2-1): AAGVIQSPRHLIKEKRETATLKCYPIPRHDTVYWYQQGPGQDPQFLISFYEKMQSDKGSIPDRFSAQQFSDYHSELNMSSLELGDSALYFCASSSLGLAGGQNEQFFGPGTRLTVL.